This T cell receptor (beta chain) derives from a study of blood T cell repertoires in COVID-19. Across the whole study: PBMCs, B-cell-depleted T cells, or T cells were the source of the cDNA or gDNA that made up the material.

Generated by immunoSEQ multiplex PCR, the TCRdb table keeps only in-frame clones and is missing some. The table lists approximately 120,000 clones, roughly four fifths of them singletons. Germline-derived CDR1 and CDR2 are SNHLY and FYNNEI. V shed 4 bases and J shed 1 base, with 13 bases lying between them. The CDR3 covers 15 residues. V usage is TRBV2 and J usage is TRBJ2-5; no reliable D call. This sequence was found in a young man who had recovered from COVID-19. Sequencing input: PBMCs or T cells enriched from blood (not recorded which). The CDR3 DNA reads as TGTGCCAGCAGTGTTAGGAGCCCAAGCCAAGAGACCCAGTACTTC. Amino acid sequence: CASSVRSPSQETQYF.